This T cell receptor (beta chain) was sequenced for a study of graft-versus-host responses after intestinal transplantation. Turning to the study itself: Recipients uniformly received anti-thymocyte globulin induction, followed by tacrolimus and steroids for approximately 3 years.

Comments on this clone: Its target is unknown.

The V and J ends lost 6 bases and 5 bases, in that order; junction bases with no gene match: 18. Germline V gene data show CDR1 as SQVTM and CDR2 as ANQGSEA. The CDR3 spans 16 residues. Repertoires were generated with immunoSEQ multiplex PCR, while TCRdb's copy carries only in-frame clones and drops some. The data hold 13,000 to 15,000 clones, with 70% observed a single time. Grafts had their tissue processed, releasing intraepithelial and lamina propria lymphocytes. General study results and limits: Declining HvG levels early post-transplant were linked to peak circulating GvH clone levels. Clonal ratios of graft-versus-host to host-versus-graft in allografts were high for patients exhibiting graft-donor T cell macrochimerism.

The chain links TRBV29-1 to TRBJ1-1, with 7 bases that match TRBD1. The TCR sequence derives from a human patient who received an intestinal transplant, so some T cells may come from the graft donor. Material: ileum tissue, obtained around 720 days after intestinal transplantation. The CDR3: CSVGPTGLFSWTEAFF. CDR3 nucleotide sequence: TGCAGCGTGGGACCGACAGGGCTGTTTTCATGGACTGAAGCTTTCTTT.